The 31 T cell receptor beta chains reported below all come from one sample, sequenced in a study of T cells in Graves' hyperthyroidism and ophthalmopathy. RNA transcripts provided the source from which TCR beta CDR3 regions were amplified. Initially, a first-round RT-PCR of the TCR CDR3 employed the HTBI primer set. In TCRdb, the multiplex PCR reads were re-called with MiXCR into one record per CDR3 protein. Of roughly 500,000 distinct CDR3 sequences detected, roughly 13% appear once; the ten largest clones hold approximately 5.7%. Sequencing was carried out using blood. The origin of the receptors is a woman in her 30s with Graves' hyperthyroidism that later progressed to Graves' ophthalmopathy.

Worth noting for this clonotype: Here the CDR3 omits its conserved ending phenylalanine or tryptophan, so a read error is the likely source. The rearrangement uses TRBV19 and TRBJ1-2; D might be TRBD1 (5 bases). V was clipped by 4 bases and J by 8 bases, with 26 bases between them. Per the germline V gene, CDR1 is LNHDA and CDR2 is SQIVND (reference sequence). The length of the CDR3 is 17 residues. In nucleotides, the CDR3 is TGTGCCAGTAGTACAGGTAGAGGGGATAATTTTTTCGGCGGCTACACCCTC. Its translation is CASSTGRGDNFFGGYTL.

The table lists this clonotype with many counts. The J gene is TRBJ2-3, the V gene TRBV28; D ambiguous. The CDR3 has 15 residues. From germline, CDR1 is MDHEN and CDR2 SYDVKM. Trimming shortened V by 2 bases and J by 2 bases, and 11 bases separated the two germline ends. In DNA, the CDR3 is TGTGCCAGCAGTTTACTCAACCCGGTCACAGATACGCAGTATTTT. Translated: CASSLLNPVTDTQYF.

The table lists this clonotype with many counts. V is TRBV7-9 and J is TRBJ2-7; D perhaps matches TRBD2 (5 bases). The CDR3 spans 12 residues. Germline V gene lookup returns CDR1 SEHNR and CDR2 FQNEAQ (reference sequence). Between the trimmed V and J ends, which lost 5 bases and 6 bases, there was a span of 11 bases. The CDR3 bases are TGTGCCAGCAGCCCGGACTCTGCCGAGCAGTACTTC. Residues: CASSPDSAEQYF.

This clonotype came up many times. V and J are TRBV11-1 and TRBJ2-3; TRBD2 aligns across 8 bases. Germline V gene data show CDR1 as SGHAT and CDR2 as FQDESV (reference sequence). CDR3 length: 15 residues. After removal of 5 bases from V and 4 bases from J, the junction contained 8 bases not matched to a gene. The CDR3 nucleotides are TGTGCCAGCAGCCTCCGAGCGGGAGTAGCAGATACGCAGTATTTT. Translated: CASSLRAGVADTQYF.

This clonotype was detected ten times or more. This chain joins TRBV30 and TRBJ2-5, with 12 bases fitting TRBD2. Germline CDR1 reads GTSNPN; CDR2 reads SVGIG (reference sequence). Unmatched junction bases numbered 12, after V lost 5 bases and J lost 5 bases. This CDR3 region has 16 residues. CDR3 in amino acids: CAWDLAGGPPPETQYF. The CDR3 DNA sequence: TGTGCCTGGGATCTAGCGGGAGGGCCCCCACCCGAGACCCAGTACTTC.

In regard to this clonotype: A read error may be the cause here, since a much bigger clone is one base away. As the CDR3 is not closed by the conserved phenylalanine or tryptophan, this likely results from a read error. The chain employs TRBV7-2 and TRBJ1-4; no definite D call. Per germline, CDR1 SGHTA and CDR2 FQGNSA. The CDR3 contains 13 residues. Trimming removed 4 bases at V and 6 bases at J, with 9 bases between. The CDR3 DNA follows: TGTGCCAGCAGCTGGACCGAGCATGAAAAACTGTTTTCT. Translated: CASSWTEHEKLFS.

The sample holds many counts of this clonotype. The chain uses TRBV28 and TRBJ1-2; 7 bases agree with TRBD1. This CDR3 has 18 amino acids. V trimming: 5 bases; J trimming: 2 bases; junction bases outside the gene matches: 17. Germline values: CDR1 MDHEN, CDR2 SYDVKM. CDR3 amino acids: CASSPRETGWDSNYGYTF. CDR3 bases: TGTGCCAGCAGTCCCCGGGAAACTGGATGGGACAGCAACTATGGCTACACCTTC.

This clonotype has at least ten counts. V and J are TRBV15 and TRBJ2-2; 7 nucleotides agree with TRBD2. From germline, CDR1 is LNHNV and CDR2 YYDKDF (reference sequence). CDR3 length: 16 residues. V gave up 5 bases and J gave up 2 bases; unmatched junction bases: 8. In nucleotides, the CDR3 is TGTGCCACCAGCCCGGAGGGAGGGATAAACACCGGGGAGCTGTTTTTT. Its protein is CATSPEGGINTGELFF.

This clonotype was detected ten times or more. The chain carries TRBV24-1 and TRBJ2-3; TRBD2 is a possible D gene (5 bases). This CDR3 is built from 17 residues. Germline CDR1 and CDR2: KGHDR and SFDVKD. V lost 4 bases, J lost 2 bases, and 18 bases lay in between. DNA for the CDR3: TGTGCCACCAGTGACTCTTCCTTACTAGACCCCACAGATACGCAGTATTTT. Its protein is CATSDSSLLDPTDTQYF.

This clonotype was detected a few times. The rearrangement joins TRBV11-3 to TRBJ2-1; 11 nucleotides match TRBD2. From germline, CDR1 is SGHNT and CDR2 YENEEA. V gave up 5 bases and J gave up 10 bases; unmatched junction bases: 13. The length of the CDR3 is 16 residues. The DNA for the CDR3 is TGTGCCAGCAGCGGGCGTTTTAGCGGGAGGGCAGAAGAGCAGTTCTTC. It yields the protein CASSGRFSGRAEEQFF.

As concerns this clonotype: Being one base from a much bigger clone, this may be a read error. The rearrangement links TRBV12-3 or TRBV12-4 to TRBJ1-1, with TRBD1 matching over 8 bases. The CDR3 runs 13 residues. CDR3 sequence (DNA): TGTGGCAGCAGTCTCAGGGGGCACACTGAAGCTTTCTTT. It specifies CGSSLRGHTEAFF.

This clonotype has at least ten counts. The genes are TRBV12-3 or TRBV12-4 and TRBJ1-1; D may be TRBD1 (6 bases). The CDR3 loop spans 13 amino acids. Trimming stripped 11 bases from V and 1 base from J, with 14 bases between. This chain's CDR3 is CAVTGHKNTEAFF. The CDR3 DNA follows: TGTGCCGTCACGGGACACAAGAACACTGAAGCTTTCTTT.

This clonotype was counted ten times or more. This rearrangement joins TRBV30 to TRBJ1-2; D remains ambiguous. This CDR3 spans 14 amino acids. CDR1 and CDR2 (germline): GTSNPN, SVGIG (reference sequence). Trimming left V 2 bases short and J 0 bases short, with 10 bases between. The CDR3 reads CAWSSTGANYGYTF. CDR3 bases: TGTGCCTGGAGTTCGACGGGTGCTAACTATGGCTACACCTTC.

This clonotype was detected ten times or more. The chain joins TRBV20-1 to TRBJ1-6, with D tentatively TRBD1 (5 bases). Trimming took 3 bases from V and 7 from J, leaving 13 bases between them. Germline V lookup: CDR1 DFQATT, CDR2 SNEGSKA (reference sequence). The CDR3 totals 14 residues. The CDR3 coding sequence is TGCAGTGCTAGGGTCGGGACGGCAAATTCACCCCTCCACTTT. Its translation is CSARVGTANSPLHF.

The sample holds many counts of this clonotype. The rearrangement joins TRBV30 to TRBJ1-4, with a possible D match to TRBD1 (6 bases). This CDR3 is built from 12 residues. Germline assignment: CDR1 GTSNPN and CDR2 SVGIG (reference sequence). V lost 3 bases, J lost 4 bases, and 6 bases lay in between. Written as DNA, the CDR3 is TGTGCCTGGAGCAGGGGTAATGAAAAACTGTTTTTT. This codes for CAWSRGNEKLFF.

This clonotype has at least ten counts. In DNA, the CDR3 is TGTGCCAGCAGCCGACAACCAGGGGATGGGTCACCCCTCCACTTT. It codes for CASSRQPGDGSPLHF. The chain combines TRBV7-9 with TRBJ1-6; TRBD1 might be the D (6 bases). Trimming took 5 bases from V and 10 from J, leaving 18 bases between them. The CDR3 runs to 15 residues. Germline values: CDR1 SEHNR, CDR2 FQNEAQ (reference sequence).

Ten or more counts support this clonotype. The V gene is TRBV19, the J gene TRBJ2-1; 8 bases map to TRBD2. Trimming removed 10 bases from V and 8 bases from J; junction bases left unmatched: 10. The germline gives CDR1 LNHDA, CDR2 SQIVND (reference sequence). The CDR3 is made up of 13 amino acids. CDR3 region: CATKSGSWYEQFF. The CDR3 DNA follows: TGTGCCACCAAGAGCGGGAGCTGGTATGAGCAGTTCTTC. The complete variable domain, with remaining parts taken from reference TRBV19 and TRBJ2-1, reads DGGITQSPKYLFRKEGQNVTLSCEQNLNHDAMYWYRQDPGQGLRLIYYSQIVNDFQKGDIAEGYSVSREKKESFPLTVTSAQKNPTAFYLCATKSGSWYEQFFGPGTRLTVL.

This clonotype was detected a few times. The chain uses TRBV24-1 and TRBJ2-5; D gene unclear. This CDR3 comprises 12 residues. Trimming cost V 3 bases and J 5 bases, with 6 bases left between them. Germline assignment: CDR1 KGHDR and CDR2 SFDVKD. The CDR3 bases are TGTGCCACCAGTGATAGCTCGGAGACCCAGTACTTC. It specifies CATSDSSETQYF.

This clonotype was seen ten or more times. The rearrangement uses TRBV28 and TRBJ1-2; TRBD1 might be the D (6 bases). The germline V and J ends were trimmed by 4 bases and 3 bases, with 12 bases remaining between them. Germline V gene lookup returns CDR1 MDHEN and CDR2 SYDVKM. The CDR3 totals 14 residues. In DNA, the CDR3 is TGTGCCAGCAGTTCCCAGGACAGTTACTATGGCTACACCTTC. Amino acid sequence: CASSSQDSYYGYTF.

This clonotype showed up many times. V usage is TRBV10-3 and J usage is TRBJ2-7; maybe TRBD2 (5 bases). The CDR3 sequence is 13 residues long. Germline V gene lookup returns CDR1 ENHRY and CDR2 SYGVKD. V shed 4 bases and J shed 1 base, with 8 bases lying between them. The CDR3 spells CAISVEGSYEQYF. Written as DNA, the CDR3 is TGTGCCATCAGTGTCGAGGGATCCTACGAGCAGTACTTC.

This clonotype has a count of ten or more. The chain combines TRBV19 with TRBJ1-1, with D perhaps matching TRBD1 (6 bases). Looked up from germline, CDR1 is LNHDA and CDR2 is SQIVND (reference sequence). V was shortened by 3 bases and J by 5 bases, with 13 bases between the two germline ends. The CDR3 is 14 residues long. The CDR3 sequence is CASSMVVGGTEAFF. The CDR3, as DNA: TGTGCCAGTAGTATGGTGGTAGGGGGAACTGAAGCTTTCTTT.

This clonotype was counted many times. The V gene is TRBV12-3 or TRBV12-4, the J gene TRBJ2-5; D ambiguous. V shed 5 bases and J shed 5 bases, with 15 bases lying between them. There are 14 residues in the CDR3. This CDR3 reads CASSQSPVLETQYF. The DNA for the CDR3 is TGTGCCAGCAGTCAAAGTCCCGTTCTGGAGACCCAGTACTTC.

This clonotype has a count of ten or more. The chain combines TRBV7-2 with TRBJ2-7; 16 bases line up with TRBD2. Germline V gene lookup returns CDR1 SGHTA and CDR2 FQGNSA. The length of the CDR3 is 20 residues. J lost 3 bases, V lost 2 bases, and 13 bases had no gene match. The CDR3 nucleotides are TGTGCCAGCAGCTTATGGGGACTAGCGGGAGGGCCGGCGGGCTTCTACGAGCAGTACTTC. This encodes CASSLWGLAGGPAGFYEQYF. Together with reference TRBV7-2 and TRBJ2-7, the CDR3 gives the full variable domain: GAGVSQSPSNKVTEKGKDVELRCDPISGHTALYWYRQSLGQGLEFLIYFQGNSAPDKSGLPSDRFSAERTGGSVSTLTIQRTQQEDSAVYLCASSLWGLAGGPAGFYEQYFGPGTRLTVT.

Only a few counts were recorded for this clonotype. The chain is built from TRBV19 and TRBJ2-5; 7 nucleotides align to TRBD2. The CDR3 has 14 amino acids. Germline CDR1 and CDR2: LNHDA and SQIVND (reference sequence). After removal of 2 bases from V and 3 bases from J, the junction contained 3 bases not matched to a gene. CDR3 region: CASSIWGGEETQYF. CDR3 nucleotides: TGTGCCAGTAGTATATGGGGAGGGGAAGAGACCCAGTACTTC.

This clonotype was counted many times. This chain connects TRBV14 to TRBJ1-6; D unclear. V was trimmed by 4 bases and J by 10 bases, leaving 14 bases between them. The germline CDR1 and CDR2 sequences are SGHDN and FVKESK. The CDR3 has 14 residues. The chain's CDR3 is CASSLLGPQSPLHF. In DNA, the CDR3 is TGTGCCAGCAGCCTATTAGGCCCCCAGTCACCCCTCCACTTT.

In this sample, this clonotype turned up many times. The CDR3 protein is CASSVEERATDTQYF. In nucleotides, the CDR3 is TGTGCCAGCAGCGTAGAGGAACGAGCCACAGATACGCAGTATTTT. The V call is TRBV9, the J call TRBJ2-3; D remains ambiguous. Trimming removed 0 bases at V and 2 bases at J, with 10 bases between. There are 15 residues in the CDR3. Germline CDR1 reads SGDLS; CDR2 reads YYNGEE.

There are a few counts of this clonotype. V gene TRBV20-1 combines with J gene TRBJ2-5; possibly TRBD1 for D (6 bases). The CDR3 totals 13 residues. Trimming left V 4 bases short and J 3 bases short, with 12 bases between. From germline, CDR1 is DFQATT and CDR2 SNEGSKA (reference sequence). The CDR3 bases are TGCAGTGCTAAGGGGGACACAAAAGAGACCCAGTACTTC. Translation gives CSAKGDTKETQYF.

This clonotype was seen at least ten times. The chain joins TRBV30 to TRBJ1-1; D remains ambiguous. Germline V lookup: CDR1 GTSNPN, CDR2 SVGIG (reference sequence). The V gene lost 4 bases and the J gene lost 1 base, with 16 bases spanning the gap. This CDR3 has 15 residues. For the CDR3, the DNA is TGTGCCTGGATAACTGGGAGCACTTGGAACACTGAAGCTTTCTTT. Translating it yields CAWITGSTWNTEAFF.

At least ten counts were recorded for this clonotype. The gene calls are TRBV5-1 and TRBJ1-1; a weak D match, TRBD1 (5 bases). V lost 6 bases, J lost 3 bases, and 15 bases lay in between. The CDR3 sequence is 14 residues long. Germline V CDR1 and CDR2: SGHRS, YFSETQ. The chain's CDR3 is CASKGMGGDTEAFF. As DNA, the CDR3 is TGCGCCAGCAAGGGGATGGGTGGGGACACTGAAGCTTTCTTT.

The chain has TRBV19 and TRBJ2-7; D possibly uses TRBD1 or TRBD2 (5 bases each). V lost 3 bases and J 7 bases, leaving 13 bases between the germline ends. Germline CDR1 LNHDA, CDR2 SQIVND (reference sequence). The CDR3 covers 13 residues. Written as DNA, the CDR3 is TGTGCCAGTAGTATTACGGGGCCGGGGGAGCAGTACTTC. Protein: CASSITGPGEQYF.

This clonotype was detected ten times or more. V usage is TRBV3-1 and J usage is TRBJ1-1; the D gene is possibly TRBD1 (6 bases). Germline V gives CDR1 LGHDT, CDR2 YNNKEL (reference sequence). V was trimmed by 4 bases and J by 7 bases, leaving 10 bases between them. The CDR3 has 12 amino acids. As DNA, the CDR3 is TGTGCCAGCAGCCCTCCGGACAGTGAAGCTTTCTTT. It yields the protein CASSPPDSEAFF.